Below, one T cell receptor beta chain is given with its context. This sample was included in a study of blood T cell repertoires in COVID-19. As for the study in general: Specimens from acute and convalescent COVID-19 originated in the United States, Italy and Spain. The analysed material was cDNA or gDNA that came from T cells, B-cell-depleted T cells, or PBMCs.

Germline lookup yields CDR1 MNHEY and CDR2 SVGAGI. V dropped 6 bases and J dropped 4; count of bases not matched to a gene: 6. CDR3 size: 13 residues. Study processing details: Scientists estimated how many nucleated cells there were by amplifying reference gene primers. TCRdb's table, derived via immunoSEQ multiplex PCR, lists solely in-frame clones and lacks some. The V and J calls and clone size were taken over from that table, and D and trimming were inferred from the DNA. The table lists 55,000 to 65,000 clones, roughly 88% of them singletons, with roughly 1.5% in the top ten. Sequencing used peripheral blood. The V call is TRBV6-5, the J call TRBJ2-7; 7 positions match TRBD1. The receptor's source is a human donor in a cohort sampled during active COVID-19. The CDR3: CASRTGTKYEQYF. The CDR3 coding sequence is TGTGCCAGCAGGACAGGGACGAAATACGAGCAGTACTTC.